The source of this TCR beta chain is a study of blood T cell repertoires in COVID-19. About the research overall: Samples of COVID-19 (acute and convalescent) were obtained from the United States, Italy and Spain. Sample material is recorded as cDNA or gDNA derived from T cells, B-cell-depleted T cells, or PBMCs.

In the study's own analysis: Using reference gene primer amplification, nucleated cell counts were estimated. The table came from immunoSEQ multiplex PCR; TCRdb's copy has only in-frame clones and leaves some out. V and J calls and clone size are those listed in that table; D and trimming were worked out from the DNA. This table has 270,000 or so clones, approximately 88% appearing once. Germline V gene data show CDR1 as LGHDT and CDR2 as YNNKEL (reference sequence). The CDR3 totals 15 residues. Germline trimming cut 4 bases from V and 6 bases from J; bases unmatched to any gene: 12. This clonotype originated in a human donor with COVID-19, enrolled during active disease. The donor label of this sample is uncertain. The chain joins TRBV3-1 (or the pseudogene TRBV3-2) to TRBJ2-7, with 7 nucleotides matching TRBD1. The sample comprised peripheral blood. The CDR3 coding sequence is TGTGCCAGCAGCCCGGCCTTCGACAGGGTGACCGAGCAGTACTTC. Translation gives CASSPAFDRVTEQYF.